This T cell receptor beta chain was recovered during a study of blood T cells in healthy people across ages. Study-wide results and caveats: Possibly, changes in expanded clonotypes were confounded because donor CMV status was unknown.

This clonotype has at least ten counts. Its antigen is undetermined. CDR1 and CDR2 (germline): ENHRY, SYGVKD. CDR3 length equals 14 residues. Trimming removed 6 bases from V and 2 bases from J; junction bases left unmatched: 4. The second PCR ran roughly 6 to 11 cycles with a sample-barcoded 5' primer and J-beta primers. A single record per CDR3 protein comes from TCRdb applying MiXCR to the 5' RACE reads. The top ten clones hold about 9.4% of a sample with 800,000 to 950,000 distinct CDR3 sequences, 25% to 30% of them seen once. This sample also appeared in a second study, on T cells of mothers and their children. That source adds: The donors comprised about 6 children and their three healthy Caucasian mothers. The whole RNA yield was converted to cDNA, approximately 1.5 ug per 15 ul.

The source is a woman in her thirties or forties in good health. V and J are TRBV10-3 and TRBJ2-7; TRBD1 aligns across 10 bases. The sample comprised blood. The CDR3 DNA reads TGTGCCATCAGCTTCGGACAGGGGGCCTACGAGCAGTACTTC. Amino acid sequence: CAISFGQGAYEQYF.